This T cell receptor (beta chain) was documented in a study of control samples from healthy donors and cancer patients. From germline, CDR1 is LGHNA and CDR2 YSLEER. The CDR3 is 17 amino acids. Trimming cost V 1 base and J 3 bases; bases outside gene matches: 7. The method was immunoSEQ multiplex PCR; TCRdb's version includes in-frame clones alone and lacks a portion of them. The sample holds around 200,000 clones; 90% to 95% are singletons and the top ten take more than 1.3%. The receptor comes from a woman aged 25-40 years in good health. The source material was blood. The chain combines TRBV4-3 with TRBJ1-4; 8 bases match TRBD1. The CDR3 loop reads CASSQGQPTGANEKLFF. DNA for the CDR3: TGCGCCAGCAGCCAAGGCCAACCGACAGGGGCTAATGAAAAACTGTTTTTT.